Shown below are 27 T cell receptor beta chains from a single sample sequenced in a study of T cell responses to AZD1222 COVID-19 vaccine. Some clones are missing from TCRdb's copy, which holds only in-frame ones; the method was immunoSEQ multiplex PCR. The table has 140,000 or so clones, roughly 91% seen once; the top ten hold approximately 3%. Sequenced material: peripheral blood, taken 28 days after the second AZD1222 dose. These TCRs come from an adult who received the AZD1222 COVID-19 vaccine.

CDR3 in DNA: TGTGCCAGCAGCTCTCAGATTACCTCTTTAGGAAAAAATGAGCAGTTCTTC. It specifies CASSSQITSLGKNEQFF. V and J are TRBV7-2 and TRBJ2-1; D unresolved. CDR1 and CDR2 from the germline V gene are SGHTA and FQGNSA. The CDR3 runs to 17 residues. Trimming took 4 bases from V and 7 from J, leaving 23 bases between them.

This rearrangement joins TRBV5-1 to TRBJ2-2, with no clear D. This CDR3 has 15 amino acids. CDR1 and CDR2 (germline): SGHRS, YFSETQ. Trimming left V 4 bases short and J 0 bases short, with 10 bases between. The CDR3 loop is CASSIRITNTGELFF. For the CDR3, the DNA is TGCGCCAGCAGCATCAGAATTACGAACACCGGGGAGCTGTTTTTT.

The chain couples TRBV3-1 (or the pseudogene TRBV3-2) to TRBJ1-2; D is unclear. This CDR3 region has 14 residues. The germline V gene encodes CDR1 LGHDT and CDR2 YNNKEL (reference sequence). Trimming shortened V by 0 bases and J by 6 bases, and 11 bases separated the two germline ends. CDR3 in amino acids: CASSQETTRDGYTF. The CDR3 DNA is TGTGCCAGCAGCCAAGAGACGACGAGGGATGGCTACACCTTC.

There are a few counts of this clone. V usage is TRBV28 and J usage is TRBJ1-2; D call uncertain. Trimming cost V 8 bases and J 8 bases, with 12 bases left between them. Germline CDR1 reads MDHEN; CDR2 reads SYDVKM. The CDR3 has 11 residues. CDR3 sequence (DNA): TGTGCCAGCCTGACACCGAGAGGCTACACCTTC. It codes for CASLTPRGYTF.

This rearrangement joins TRBV9 to TRBJ2-3; D is perhaps TRBD1 (6 bases). The CDR3 is 13 amino acids. Trimming removed 2 bases at V and 6 bases at J, with 10 bases between. The germline gives CDR1 SGDLS, CDR2 YYNGEE. The CDR3 region has the DNA TGTGCCAGCAGCGTCCGACAGGACGATACGCAGTATTTT. Amino acids: CASSVRQDDTQYF.

The V call is TRBV4-1, the J call TRBJ2-3; D not certain. The CDR3 loop spans 18 amino acids. Trimming took 4 bases from V and 2 from J, leaving 22 bases between them. Germline CDR1 and CDR2: MGHRA and YSYEKL. CDR3 DNA sequence: TGCGCCAGCAGCCCTAGGGCAGTCCGGTCCACACACACAGATACGCAGTATTTT. It specifies CASSPRAVRSTHTDTQYF.

The chain recombines TRBV5-4 with TRBJ2-7, with D perhaps being TRBD1 or TRBD2 (5 bases each). Deletions cut 1 base from V and 7 bases from J, with 21 bases between. CDR1 is SGHNT, CDR2 YYREEE, per germline (reference sequence). CDR3 length equals 16 residues. This chain's CDR3 is CASSLSFWGSVGEQYF. The CDR3 DNA follows: TGTGCCAGCAGCTTGTCATTTTGGGGGAGTGTTGGAGAGCAGTACTTC.

The chain links TRBV18 to TRBJ2-7, with D perhaps assigned TRBD1 or TRBD2 (5 bases each). CDR3 length: 15 residues. CDR1 KGHSH and CDR2 LQKENI come from the germline V gene. Trimming cost V 3 bases and J 3 bases, with 15 bases left between them. CDR3 DNA sequence: TGTGCCAGCTCACCCCAGCCGGGGCCCCTCTACGAGCAGTACTTC. Encoded protein: CASSPQPGPLYEQYF.

This clone has a single count. V is TRBV18 and J is TRBJ1-6; 7 bases line up with TRBD1. CDR3 length: 16 amino acids. Germline-derived CDR1 and CDR2 are KGHSH and LQKENI. The V and J ends lost 2 bases and 9 bases, in that order; junction bases with no gene match: 10. CDR3 in DNA: TGTGCCAGCTCACCATTACGACAGGGTACAGGTTCACCCCTCCACTTT. Protein: CASSPLRQGTGSPLHF.

V is TRBV27 and J is TRBJ1-2, with TRBD1 matching over 7 bases. Germline V gene sequence: CDR1 MNHEY, CDR2 SMNVEV (reference sequence). Trimming removed 6 bases from V and 6 bases from J; junction bases left unmatched: 10. There are 14 residues in the CDR3. The chain's CDR3 is CASSQDRISHGYTF. The CDR3 nucleotides are TGTGCCAGCAGCCAGGACAGGATCTCACATGGCTACACCTTC.

The chain carries TRBV19 and TRBJ2-6; D is possibly TRBD1 (5 bases). The V gene lost 3 bases and the J gene lost 4 bases, with 10 bases spanning the gap. CDR1 is LNHDA, CDR2 SQIVND, per germline (reference sequence). The CDR3 extends over 15 amino acids. The CDR3 reads CASSIRGSGANVLTF. DNA of the CDR3: TGTGCCAGTAGTATTAGGGGATCCGGGGCCAACGTCCTGACTTTC.

There are a few counts of this clone. The chain uses TRBV4-1 and TRBJ2-3; D unresolved. Germline CDR1 is MGHRA and CDR2 is YSYEKL. V lost 0 bases and J 2 bases, leaving 12 bases between the germline ends. This CDR3 contains 16 residues. CDR3 sequence reads: CASSQDVASTTDTQYF. Written as DNA, the CDR3 is TGCGCCAGCAGCCAAGATGTGGCCTCCACCACAGATACGCAGTATTTT.

V usage is TRBV4-3 and J usage is TRBJ1-5; perhaps TRBD1 as D (5 bases). This CDR3 is built from 17 residues. The V gene's germline CDR1 is LGHNA and CDR2 YSLEER. V was trimmed by 1 base and J by 5 bases, leaving 18 bases between them. CDR3 region: CASSQGVGDGAYQPQHF. CDR3 sequence (DNA): TGCGCCAGCAGCCAAGGAGTCGGAGATGGGGCCTATCAGCCCCAGCATTTT.

The chain employs TRBV10-3 and TRBJ2-3; no clear D. V lost 11 bases, J lost 2 bases, and 8 bases lay in between. The CDR3 length is 11 residues. Germline loops: CDR1 ENHRY, CDR2 SYGVKD. In DNA form, the CDR3 reads TGTGCCGTGAGTGTCACAGATACGCAGTATTTT. Translated, it gives CAVSVTDTQYF.

The chain employs TRBV11-2 and TRBJ1-6; D is possibly TRBD1 (5 bases). The germline V and J ends were trimmed by 5 bases and 9 bases, with 17 bases remaining between them. From germline, CDR1 is SGHAT and CDR2 FQNNGV. The CDR3 has 15 amino acids. This CDR3 reads CASSGIDSTISPLHF. The CDR3 coding sequence is TGTGCCAGCAGCGGTATTGACAGTACGATTTCACCCCTCCACTTT.

The CDR3 region is CASSPTSSTDTQYF. The CDR3, as DNA: TGTGCCAGCAGCCCCACCTCAAGCACAGATACGCAGTATTTT. The chain combines TRBV7-3 with TRBJ2-3; unclear D gene. V was pared by 5 bases and J by 0 bases, with 9 bases between. The CDR3 runs to 14 residues. Germline CDR1 and CDR2: SGHTA and FQGTGA.

V and J are TRBV5-1 and TRBJ2-1; possibly TRBD2 for D (5 bases). Trimming pared 2 bases from V and 7 bases from J, leaving 7 bases between. The CDR3 has 12 amino acids. Per the germline V gene, CDR1 is SGHRS and CDR2 is YFSETQ. The CDR3, as DNA: TGCGCCAGCAGCTTAGGAGGAAATGAGCAGTTCTTC. It yields the protein CASSLGGNEQFF.

The rearrangement uses TRBV3-1 (or the pseudogene TRBV3-2) and TRBJ1-6, with 7 bases fitting TRBD1. This CDR3 contains 17 residues. Trimming removed 3 bases from V and 7 bases from J; junction bases left unmatched: 12. Looked up from germline, CDR1 is LGHDT and CDR2 is YNNKEL (reference sequence). Written as DNA, the CDR3 is TGTGCCAGCAGCCAGATAGGGGGCGTACAACCCAATTCACCCCTCCACTTT. Its translation is CASSQIGGVQPNSPLHF.

This clone was observed a single time. The V gene is TRBV11-3, the J gene TRBJ1-6; D unresolved. The CDR3 covers 13 residues. Trimming took off 4 bases at V and 7 bases at J, with 8 bases between the two ends. From germline, CDR1 is SGHNT and CDR2 YENEEA. In DNA form, the CDR3 reads TGTGCCAGCAGCTCAAGACTGAATTCACCCCTCCACTTT. Its translation is CASSSRLNSPLHF.

J is TRBJ2-5 and V is TRBV5-4; TRBD1 agrees at 9 bases. CDR1 is SGHNT and CDR2 is YYREEE in the germline V gene (reference sequence). J was trimmed by 5 bases and V by 4 bases; bases with no gene match: 6. The CDR3 spans 14 residues. The CDR3 bases are TGTGCCAGCAGCCTAACAGGGGGCGCGGAGACCCAGTACTTC. This sequence encodes CASSLTGGAETQYF.

V is TRBV29-1 and J is TRBJ2-3; perhaps TRBD1 as D (6 bases). In germline, CDR1 is SQVTM, CDR2 ANQGSEA. V was cut by 5 bases and J by 0 bases, with 9 bases left in between. The length of the CDR3 is 13 residues. DNA of the CDR3: TGCAGCGTTAGTCAGGGGAGCACAGATACGCAGTATTTT. It yields the protein CSVSQGSTDTQYF.

The CDR3 DNA follows: TGTGCCAGCAAACTGAGGACTAGCGGGAGTGTTTACAATGAGCAGTTCTTC. It encodes CASKLRTSGSVYNEQFF. The V call is TRBV27, the J call TRBJ2-1; 13 bases are shared with TRBD2. CDR1 is MNHEY and CDR2 is SMNVEV in the germline V gene (reference sequence). Germline trimming cut 7 bases from V and 4 bases from J; bases unmatched to any gene: 10. The length of the CDR3 is 17 residues.

This chain links TRBV19 with TRBJ1-2; D might be TRBD1 (5 bases). V was trimmed by 9 bases and J by 8 bases, leaving 19 bases between them. Looked up from germline, CDR1 is LNHDA and CDR2 is SQIVND (reference sequence). The CDR3 runs 13 residues. The CDR3 spells CASRSGTERGYTF. The CDR3 nucleotides are TGTGCCAGCCGCTCGGGGACGGAGAGAGGCTACACCTTC.

V is TRBV30 and J is TRBJ2-2; the match to TRBD2 covers 8 bases. The J segment lost 3 bases and the V segment lost 5 bases, leaving 5 bases of the junction unmatched. Germline lookup yields CDR1 GTSNPN and CDR2 SVGIG (reference sequence). This CDR3 contains 14 residues. This CDR3 reads CAWEGLAYTGELFF. The CDR3, as DNA: TGTGCCTGGGAAGGACTAGCTTACACCGGGGAGCTGTTTTTT. Looking up the rest from reference TRBV30 and TRBJ2-2 gives the full variable domain: SQTIHQWPATLVQPVGSPLSLECTVEGTSNPNLYWYRQAAGRGLQLLFYSVGIGQISSEVPQNLSASRPQDRQFILSSKKLLLSDSGFYLCAWEGLAYTGELFFGEGSRLTVL.

Only one count was recorded for this clone. The chain joins TRBV7-9 to TRBJ1-3; D unclear. The CDR3 contains 15 residues. Germline V gives CDR1 SEHNR, CDR2 FQNEAQ (reference sequence). Trimming cost V 3 bases and J 0 bases, with 9 bases left between them. CDR3 DNA: TGTGCCAGCAGCTTCGCACAGTACTCTGGAAACACCATATATTTT. The encoded protein is CASSFAQYSGNTIYF.

The DNA of the CDR3 is TGTGCCAGCAGTCCTGGGGACAGGGCGGGTCATGGCTACACCTTC. As protein: CASSPGDRAGHGYTF. The chain links TRBV28 to TRBJ1-2; TRBD1 aligns across 9 bases. Trimming took 5 bases from V and 6 from J; bases not matched to a gene: 10. The CDR3 runs 15 residues. The germline V gene encodes CDR1 MDHEN and CDR2 SYDVKM.

V is TRBV18 and J is TRBJ2-1; unclear D gene. Germline CDR1 is KGHSH and CDR2 is LQKENI. The CDR3 is made up of 14 amino acids. Between the trimmed V and J ends, which lost 6 bases and 6 bases, there was a span of 15 bases. CDR3 amino acids: CASSLFDPFNEQFF. The CDR3 bases are TGTGCCAGCTCTCTTTTCGACCCGTTCAATGAGCAGTTCTTC.